The entry below gives a single T cell receptor beta chain sequence along with its context. In the original processing: Quantification of nucleated cells was approximated via reference gene primer amplification. TCRdb's table, derived via immunoSEQ multiplex PCR, lists solely in-frame clones and lacks some. V and J calls and clone size come straight from that table; D and trimming were deduced from the DNA. There are some 70,000 clones in the sample; around 84% occur only once, and over 6% lies in the top ten. This specimen comes from a study of blood T cell repertoires in COVID-19. Study-level information: COVID-19 samples collected from the United States, Italy and Spain covered acute and convalescent phases.

J was trimmed by 5 bases and V by 4 bases; bases with no gene match: 2. The CDR3 consists of 13 residues. Germline CDR1 and CDR2: LNHDA and SQIVND (reference sequence). Sequenced: peripheral blood. The V and J genes are TRBV19 and TRBJ2-5, with 9 bases aligning to TRBD2. The receptor was derived from a man aged 50-60 years with active COVID-19. CDR3 bases: TGTGCCAGTAGTAATAGCGGGGGTGAGACCCAGTACTTC. This sequence encodes CASSNSGGETQYF.